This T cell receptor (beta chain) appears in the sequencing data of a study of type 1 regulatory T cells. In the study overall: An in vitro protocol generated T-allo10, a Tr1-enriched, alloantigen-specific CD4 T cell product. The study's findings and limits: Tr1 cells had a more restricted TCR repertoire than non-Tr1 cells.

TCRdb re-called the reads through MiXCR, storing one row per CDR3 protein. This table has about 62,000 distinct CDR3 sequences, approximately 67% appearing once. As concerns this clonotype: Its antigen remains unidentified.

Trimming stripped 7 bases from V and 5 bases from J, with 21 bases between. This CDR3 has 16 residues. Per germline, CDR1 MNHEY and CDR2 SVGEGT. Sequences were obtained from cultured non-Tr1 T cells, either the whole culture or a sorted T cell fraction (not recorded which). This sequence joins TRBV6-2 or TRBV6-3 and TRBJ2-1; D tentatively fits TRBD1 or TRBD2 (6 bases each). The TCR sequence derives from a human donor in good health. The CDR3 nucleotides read TGTGCCAGCAATAAGCCACTCGGGGGCGGGAACAATGAGCAGTTCTTC. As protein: CASNKPLGGGNNEQFF.